Below, 13 T cell receptor beta chains from the same sample are listed, as sequenced in a study of T-cell memory formation after mild COVID-19. TCRdb re-called the 5' RACE reads with MiXCR, one entry per CDR3 protein. The table includes 300,000 to 400,000 distinct CDR3 sequences, more than 20% detected once. Sequenced material: PBMCs or a T cell subset sorted from them (not recorded which). These TCRs come from an adult woman who had mild COVID-19 (a few samples of this study predate the infection). Cell type and time point are not known.

V is TRBV4-2 and J is TRBJ2-4, with 12 bases identical to TRBD2. The trim removed 4 bases at V and 2 bases at J, leaving 9 bases unmatched. The CDR3 is 18 residues long. CDR1 is LGHNA and CDR2 is YNFKEQ in the germline V gene. The CDR3 DNA follows: TGTGCCAGCAGCCGGACGGGACTAGCGGGCTCAACCAAAAACATTCAGTACTTC. Translation gives CASSRTGLAGSTKNIQYF.

The chain employs TRBV9 and TRBJ2-1, with D possibly matching TRBD2 (7 bases). V was clipped by 2 bases and J by 1 base, with 19 bases between them. The CDR3 spans 18 residues. Germline-derived CDR1 and CDR2 are SGDLS and YYNGEE. In nucleotides, the CDR3 is TGTGCCAGCAGCGTGAGGGGGGGGTCCGGGAGTTCCTACAATGAGCAGTTCTTC. Its translation is CASSVRGGSGSSYNEQFF.

The chain links TRBV12-3 or TRBV12-4 to TRBJ1-5; maybe TRBD1 (5 bases). This CDR3 has 14 residues. With 4 bases removed from V and 7 bases from J, the gap between germline ends came to 14 bases. This chain's CDR3 is CASSSGTQGQPQHF. Here the CDR3 DNA reads TGTGCCAGCAGTTCCGGGACCCAGGGCCAGCCCCAGCATTTT.

The chain uses TRBV5-1 and TRBJ2-5; 12 bases map to TRBD2. The CDR3 extends over 14 amino acids. J lost 7 bases, V lost 0 bases, and 1 base had no gene match. Germline CDR1 SGHRS, CDR2 YFSETQ. The CDR3 sequence: CASSLALAGGTQYF. The CDR3 nucleotides are TGCGCCAGCAGCTTGGCACTAGCGGGAGGGACCCAGTACTTC.

This clonotype was detected only a few times. The chain recombines TRBV4-1 with TRBJ2-7; maybe TRBD2 (5 bases). V lost 5 bases to trimming and J lost 4 bases, with 15 bases between them. This CDR3 is built from 14 residues. CDR1 MGHRA and CDR2 YSYEKL come from the germline V gene. The CDR3 nucleotides are TGCGCCAGCAGCTCCCAGACCGGCGGGTACGAGCAGTACTTC. Translated, it gives CASSSQTGGYEQYF.

This clonotype was observed a handful of times. This chain links TRBV6-2 or TRBV6-3 with TRBJ2-7; D might be TRBD1 (6 bases). CDR1 and CDR2 from the germline V gene are MNHEY and SVGEGT. V gave up 6 bases and J gave up 0 bases, with 18 bases separating them. CDR3 length: 16 residues. This CDR3 is CASSQQLKGDSYEQYF. In DNA form, the CDR3 reads TGTGCCAGCAGCCAGCAACTCAAGGGGGACTCCTACGAGCAGTACTTC.

This clonotype was detected only a few times. This sequence joins TRBV6-5 and TRBJ2-1; 10 bases align to TRBD1. Germline-derived CDR1 and CDR2 are MNHEY and SVGAGI. CDR3 length: 15 residues. V lost 2 bases, J lost 4 bases, and 2 bases stayed unmatched. CDR3 DNA sequence: TGTGCCAGCAGTTACGACAGGGGGCTTTACAATGAGCAGTTCTTC. The encoded protein is CASSYDRGLYNEQFF.

The V and J genes are TRBV7-7 and TRBJ2-3; tentatively, D is TRBD2 (7 bases). Germline CDR1 reads SSHAT; CDR2 reads FNYEAQ (reference sequence). The CDR3 is 15 amino acids. Trimming took 3 bases from V and 2 from J, leaving 12 bases between them. CDR3 sequence reads: CASSFRGAPTDTQYF. The CDR3 bases are TGTGCCAGCAGCTTCCGGGGGGCTCCCACAGATACGCAGTATTTT.

The table lists this clonotype with many counts. This chain links TRBV24-1 with TRBJ2-1, with D possibly TRBD2 on 8 matching bases. This CDR3 is 20 amino acids long. V lost 4 bases and J 3 bases, leaving 27 bases between the germline ends. Germline values: CDR1 KGHDR, CDR2 SFDVKD. CDR3 sequence reads: CATSETEGATSGRYYNEQFF. The CDR3 region has the DNA TGTGCCACCAGTGAGACCGAGGGGGCAACAAGCGGGAGATACTACAATGAGCAGTTCTTC.

The chain carries TRBV25-1 and TRBJ1-6; D remains ambiguous. This CDR3 contains 14 residues. V gave up 8 bases and J gave up 1 base, with 9 bases separating them. The germline V gene has CDR1 MGHDK and CDR2 SYGVNS. The CDR3, as DNA: TGTGCCAGCCTGGAGGGTTCCTATAATTCACCCCTCCACTTT. This translates into CASLEGSYNSPLHF.

This chain connects TRBV5-1 to TRBJ2-7; D unclear. The CDR3 contains 14 residues. Germline CDR1 is SGHRS and CDR2 is YFSETQ. Trimming removed 0 bases at V and 2 bases at J, with 9 bases between. CDR3 loop: CASSLAHPPYEQYF. CDR3 nucleotide sequence: TGCGCCAGCAGCTTGGCCCACCCACCCTACGAGCAGTACTTC.

This clonotype was seen more than once but under ten times. The chain links TRBV5-1 to TRBJ2-7, with TRBD2 matching 11 bases. Germline CDR1 reads SGHRS; CDR2 reads YFSETQ. The CDR3 contains 15 residues. The V and J ends lost 3 bases and 3 bases, in that order; junction bases with no gene match: 5. CDR3 bases: TGCGCCAGCAGCTCGGGGACTAGCGGAAACTACGAGCAGTACTTC. This translates into CASSSGTSGNYEQYF.

The chain joins TRBV5-5 to TRBJ1-1; possible D gene TRBD1, 6 bases. V gave up 6 bases and J gave up 4 bases, with 22 bases separating them. Germline loops: CDR1 SGHKS, CDR2 YYEKEE (reference sequence). This CDR3 has 16 residues. The CDR3 nucleotides are TGTGCCAGCACCCTGCTTGTGGGACATCTGGGCACTGAAGCTTTCTTT. This codes for CASTLLVGHLGTEAFF.